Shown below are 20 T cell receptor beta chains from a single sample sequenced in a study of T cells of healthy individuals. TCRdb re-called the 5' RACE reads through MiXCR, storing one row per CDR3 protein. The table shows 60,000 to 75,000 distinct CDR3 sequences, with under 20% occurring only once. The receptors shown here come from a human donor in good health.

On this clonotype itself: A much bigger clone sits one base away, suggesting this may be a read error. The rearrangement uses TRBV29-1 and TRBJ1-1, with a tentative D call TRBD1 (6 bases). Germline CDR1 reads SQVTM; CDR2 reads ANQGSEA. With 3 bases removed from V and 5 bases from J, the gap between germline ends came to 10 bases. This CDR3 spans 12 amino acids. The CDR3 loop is CSVDGRGTEAFF. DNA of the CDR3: TGCAGCGTTGATGGTAGGGGGACTGAAGCTTTCTTT.

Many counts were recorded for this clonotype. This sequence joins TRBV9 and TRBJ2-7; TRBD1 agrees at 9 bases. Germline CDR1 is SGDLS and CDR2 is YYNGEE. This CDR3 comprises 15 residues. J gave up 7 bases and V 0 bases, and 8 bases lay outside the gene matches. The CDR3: CASSVEGTGGAEQYF. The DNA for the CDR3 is TGTGCCAGCAGCGTAGAGGGCACAGGGGGCGCAGAGCAGTACTTC.

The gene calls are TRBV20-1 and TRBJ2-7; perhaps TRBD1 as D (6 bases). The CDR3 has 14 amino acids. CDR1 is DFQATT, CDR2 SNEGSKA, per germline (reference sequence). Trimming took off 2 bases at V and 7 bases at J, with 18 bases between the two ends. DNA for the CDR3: TGCAGTGCTAGACGAAGCACAGGGTCGCGTGAGCAGTACTTC. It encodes CSARRSTGSREQYF.

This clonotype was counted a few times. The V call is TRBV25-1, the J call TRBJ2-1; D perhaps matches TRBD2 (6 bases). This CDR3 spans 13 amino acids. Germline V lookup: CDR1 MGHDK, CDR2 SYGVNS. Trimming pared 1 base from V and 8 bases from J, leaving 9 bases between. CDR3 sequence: CASSELSGDEQFF. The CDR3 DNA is TGTGCCAGCAGTGAATTGTCGGGAGATGAGCAGTTCTTC.

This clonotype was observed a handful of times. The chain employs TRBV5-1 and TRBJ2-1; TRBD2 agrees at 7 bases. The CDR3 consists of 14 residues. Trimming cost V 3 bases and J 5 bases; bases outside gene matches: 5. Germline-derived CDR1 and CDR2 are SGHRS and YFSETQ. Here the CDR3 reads CASSSGGYNNEQFF. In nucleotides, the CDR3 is TGCGCCAGCAGCTCGGGGGGATACAACAATGAGCAGTTCTTC.

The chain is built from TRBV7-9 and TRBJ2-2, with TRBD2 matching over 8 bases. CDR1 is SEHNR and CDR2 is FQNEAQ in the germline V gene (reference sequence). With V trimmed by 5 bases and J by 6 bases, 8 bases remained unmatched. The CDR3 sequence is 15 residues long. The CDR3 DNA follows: TGTGCCAGCAGCCCAGGGACTAGAAGGCCCGGGGAGCTGTTTTTT. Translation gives CASSPGTRRPGELFF.

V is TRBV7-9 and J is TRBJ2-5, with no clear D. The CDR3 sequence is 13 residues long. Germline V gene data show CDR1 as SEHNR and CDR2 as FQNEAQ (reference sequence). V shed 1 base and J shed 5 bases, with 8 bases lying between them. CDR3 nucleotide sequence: TGTGCCAGCAGCTTAGTGGAATTCGAGACCCAGTACTTC. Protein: CASSLVEFETQYF.

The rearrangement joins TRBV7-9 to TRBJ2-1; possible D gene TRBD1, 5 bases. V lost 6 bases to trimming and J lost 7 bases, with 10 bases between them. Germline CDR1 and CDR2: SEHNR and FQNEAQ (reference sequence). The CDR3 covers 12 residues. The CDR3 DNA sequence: TGTGCCAGCAGAGGGGCCGATAATGAGCAGTTCTTC. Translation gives CASRGADNEQFF.

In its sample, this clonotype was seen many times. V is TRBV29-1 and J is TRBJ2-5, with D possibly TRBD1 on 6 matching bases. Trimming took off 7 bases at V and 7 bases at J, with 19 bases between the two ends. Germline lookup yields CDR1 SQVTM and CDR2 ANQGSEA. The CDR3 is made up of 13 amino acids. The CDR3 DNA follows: TGCAGCGGGGTGACAGGCCTAAGGGGGACCCAGTACTTC. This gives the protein CSGVTGLRGTQYF.

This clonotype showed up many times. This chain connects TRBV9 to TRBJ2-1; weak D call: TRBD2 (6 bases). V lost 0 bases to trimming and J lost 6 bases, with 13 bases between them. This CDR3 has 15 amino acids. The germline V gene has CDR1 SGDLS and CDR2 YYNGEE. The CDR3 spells CASSVEGQGGNEQFF. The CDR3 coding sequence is TGTGCCAGCAGCGTAGAGGGCCAGGGAGGCAATGAGCAGTTCTTC.

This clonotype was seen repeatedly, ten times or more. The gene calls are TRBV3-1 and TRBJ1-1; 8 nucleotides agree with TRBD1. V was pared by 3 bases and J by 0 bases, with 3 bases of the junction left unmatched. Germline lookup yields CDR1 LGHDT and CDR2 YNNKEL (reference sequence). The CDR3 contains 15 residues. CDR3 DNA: TGTGCCAGCAGCCAGACAGGGGCCCTGAACACTGAAGCTTTCTTT. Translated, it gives CASSQTGALNTEAFF.

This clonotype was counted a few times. The CDR3 here is CSVGRGLYSPLHF. DNA of the CDR3: TGCAGCGTTGGGAGGGGGCTCTATTCACCCCTCCACTTT. This chain joins TRBV29-1 and TRBJ1-6, with TRBD1 matching 7 bases. Germline CDR1 is SQVTM and CDR2 is ANQGSEA. CDR3 length: 13 residues. Trimming cost V 4 bases and J 8 bases; bases outside gene matches: 5. Looking up the rest from reference TRBV29-1 and TRBJ1-6 gives the full variable domain: SAVISQKPSRDICQRGTSLTIQCQVDSQVTMMFWYRQQPGQSLTLIATANQGSEATYESGFVIDKFPISRPNLTFSTLTVSNMSPEDSSIYLCSVGRGLYSPLHFGNGTRLTVT.

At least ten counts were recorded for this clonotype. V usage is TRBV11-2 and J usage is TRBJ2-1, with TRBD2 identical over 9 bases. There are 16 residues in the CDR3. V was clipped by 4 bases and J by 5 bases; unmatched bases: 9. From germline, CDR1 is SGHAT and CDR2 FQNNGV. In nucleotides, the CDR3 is TGTGCCAGCAGCTCCTCAGTAGCGGGAGCCAACAATGAGCAGTTCTTC. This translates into CASSSSVAGANNEQFF. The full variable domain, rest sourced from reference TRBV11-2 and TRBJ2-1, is EAGVAQSPRYKIIEKRQSVAFWCNPISGHATLYWYQQILGQGPKLLIQFQNNGVVDDSQLPKDRFSAERLKGVDSTLKIQPAKLEDSAVYLCASSSSVAGANNEQFFGPGTRLTVL.

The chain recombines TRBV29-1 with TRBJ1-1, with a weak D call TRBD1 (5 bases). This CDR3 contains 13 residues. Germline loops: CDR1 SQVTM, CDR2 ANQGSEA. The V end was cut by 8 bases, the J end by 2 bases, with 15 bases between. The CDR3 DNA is TGCAGCACAGATCGGGACTTCAACACTGAAGCTTTCTTT. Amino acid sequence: CSTDRDFNTEAFF. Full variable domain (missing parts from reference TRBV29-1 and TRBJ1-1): SAVISQKPSRDICQRGTSLTIQCQVDSQVTMMFWYRQQPGQSLTLIATANQGSEATYESGFVIDKFPISRPNLTFSTLTVSNMSPEDSSIYLCSTDRDFNTEAFFGQGTRLTVV.

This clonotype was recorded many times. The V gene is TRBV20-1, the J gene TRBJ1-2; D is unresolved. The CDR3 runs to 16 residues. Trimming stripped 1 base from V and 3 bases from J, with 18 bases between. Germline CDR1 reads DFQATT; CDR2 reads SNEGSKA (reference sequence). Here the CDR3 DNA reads TGCAGTGCTAGAGTTACTACTCAGGACTTCGACTATGGCTACACCTTC. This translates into CSARVTTQDFDYGYTF.

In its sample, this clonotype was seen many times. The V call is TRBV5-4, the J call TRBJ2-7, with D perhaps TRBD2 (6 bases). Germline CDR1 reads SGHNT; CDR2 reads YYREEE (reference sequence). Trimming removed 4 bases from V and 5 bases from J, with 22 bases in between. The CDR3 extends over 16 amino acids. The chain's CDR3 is CASSRRRAGSLHEQYF. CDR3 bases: TGTGCCAGCAGCCGGAGGAGGGCAGGGAGTCTCCACGAGCAGTACTTC.

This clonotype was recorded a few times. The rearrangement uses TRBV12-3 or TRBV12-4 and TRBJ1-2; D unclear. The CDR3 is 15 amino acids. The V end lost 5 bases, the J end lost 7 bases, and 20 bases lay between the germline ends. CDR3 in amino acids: CASSMQEVGIGGYTF. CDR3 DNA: TGTGCCAGCAGTATGCAGGAGGTGGGCATAGGTGGCTACACCTTC.

The CDR3 loop is CASSTDPKGNTIYF. The CDR3 DNA is TGTGCCAGCAGCACTGACCCCAAAGGAAACACCATATATTTT. The chain joins TRBV9 to TRBJ1-3; no clear D. CDR1 SGDLS and CDR2 YYNGEE come from the germline V gene. Between the trimmed V and J ends, which lost 4 bases and 4 bases, there was a span of 12 bases. The CDR3 has 14 amino acids.

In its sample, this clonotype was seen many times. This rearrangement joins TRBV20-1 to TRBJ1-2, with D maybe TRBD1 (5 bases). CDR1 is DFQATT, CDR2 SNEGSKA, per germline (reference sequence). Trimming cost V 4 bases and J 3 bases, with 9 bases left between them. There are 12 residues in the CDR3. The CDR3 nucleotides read TGCAGTGCTACCCGGGGACACTATGGCTACACCTTC. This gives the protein CSATRGHYGYTF.

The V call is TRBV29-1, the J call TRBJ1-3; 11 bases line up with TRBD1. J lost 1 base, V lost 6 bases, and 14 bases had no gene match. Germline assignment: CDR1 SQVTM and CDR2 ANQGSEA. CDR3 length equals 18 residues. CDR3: CSVATQGTGGISGNTIYF. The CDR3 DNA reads TGCAGCGTCGCCACGCAGGGGACAGGGGGGATTTCTGGAAACACCATATATTTT.